This TCR beta chain was retrieved from a study of identical twins. Study observations and caveats: Insertions were reduced in abundant cord blood beta clonotypes but not in memory repertoires. Diverse VJ usage suggested most zero-insertion clonotypes were not invariant T cells.

This clonotype was counted between two and nine times. Its cognate antigen is unknown. Germline CDR1 is MGHRA and CDR2 is YSYEKL. The CDR3 consists of 15 residues. The V end lost 1 base, the J end lost 7 bases, and 16 bases lay between the germline ends. Donors were all healthy Caucasians. MiXCR, applied by TCRdb to the 5' RACE reads, yields one record per CDR3 protein. The sample lists around 650,000 distinct CDR3 sequences, just over 7% occurring once. This sample was also put to use in a study of yellow fever vaccine responses in identical twins. From that second work: On the reported evidence, twins' vaccine T cell responses seemed partly convergent and partly personalized.

The chain is built from TRBV4-1 and TRBJ1-1; D call uncertain. Sequenced: PBMCs. The TCR comes from a woman in her late teens or twenties in good health. The CDR3 DNA follows: TGCGCCAGCAGCCAAGTTTTTCGGGGAAAACGTGAAGCTTTCTTT. It is translated as CASSQVFRGKREAFF.